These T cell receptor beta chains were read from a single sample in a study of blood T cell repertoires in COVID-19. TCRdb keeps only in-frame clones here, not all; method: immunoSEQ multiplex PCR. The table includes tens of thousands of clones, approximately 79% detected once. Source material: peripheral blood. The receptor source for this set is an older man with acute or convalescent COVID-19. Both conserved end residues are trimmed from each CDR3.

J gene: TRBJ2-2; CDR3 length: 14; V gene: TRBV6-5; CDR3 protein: ASSYSGAETTGELF
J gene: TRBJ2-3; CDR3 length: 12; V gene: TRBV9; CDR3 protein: ASSPSQGPDTQY
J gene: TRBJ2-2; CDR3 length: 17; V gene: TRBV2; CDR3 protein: ASSAQTVRAGGRTGELF
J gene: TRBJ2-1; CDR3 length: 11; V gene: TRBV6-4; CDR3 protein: ASSSSAYNEQF
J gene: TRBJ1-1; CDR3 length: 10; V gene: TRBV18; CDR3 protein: ASSRLNTEAF
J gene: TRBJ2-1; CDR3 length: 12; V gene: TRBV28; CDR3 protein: ASSLSGIRNEQF
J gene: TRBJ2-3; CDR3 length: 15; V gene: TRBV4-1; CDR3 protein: ASSQDLGGAGTDTQY
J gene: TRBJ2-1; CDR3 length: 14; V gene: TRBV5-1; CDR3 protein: ASSLEASGGYNEQF
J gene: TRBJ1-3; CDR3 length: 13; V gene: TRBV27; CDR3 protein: ASSLLGDSGNTIY
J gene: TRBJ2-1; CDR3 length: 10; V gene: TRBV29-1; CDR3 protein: SVEDLRDEQF
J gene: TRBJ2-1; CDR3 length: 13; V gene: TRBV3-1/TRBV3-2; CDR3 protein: ASSSQGRPYNEQF
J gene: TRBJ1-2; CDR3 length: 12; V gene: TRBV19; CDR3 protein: ASSRQGEGYGHT
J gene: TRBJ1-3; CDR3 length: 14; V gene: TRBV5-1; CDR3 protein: ASSLNGPHSGNTIY
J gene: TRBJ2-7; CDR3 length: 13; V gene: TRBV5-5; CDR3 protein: ASSTGQGRAYEQY
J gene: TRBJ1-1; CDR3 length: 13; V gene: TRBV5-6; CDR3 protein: ASSFVAQGNTEAF
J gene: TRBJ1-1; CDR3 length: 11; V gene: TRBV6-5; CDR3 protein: ASREGGLRGAF
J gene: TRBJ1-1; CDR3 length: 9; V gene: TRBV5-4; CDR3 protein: ASSLGGEAF
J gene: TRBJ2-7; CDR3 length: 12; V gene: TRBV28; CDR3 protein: ASSRQGYSYEQY
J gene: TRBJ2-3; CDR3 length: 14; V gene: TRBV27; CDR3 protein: ASSPHRGRNTDTQY
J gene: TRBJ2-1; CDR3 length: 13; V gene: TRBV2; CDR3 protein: ASSASGGSYNEQF
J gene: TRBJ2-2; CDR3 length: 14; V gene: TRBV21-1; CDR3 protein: ASSKGVGGSTGELF
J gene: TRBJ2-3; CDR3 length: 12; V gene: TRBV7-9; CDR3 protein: ASSLEGSTDTQY
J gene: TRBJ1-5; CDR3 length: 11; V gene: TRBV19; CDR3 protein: ASRDRGSQPQH
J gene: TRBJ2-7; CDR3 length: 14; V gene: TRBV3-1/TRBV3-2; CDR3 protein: ASSQGVVRGAHEQY
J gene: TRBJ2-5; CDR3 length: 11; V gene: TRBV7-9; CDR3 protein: ASSPPSQETQY
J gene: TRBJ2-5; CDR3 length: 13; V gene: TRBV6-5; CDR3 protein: ASTLGAGYQETQY
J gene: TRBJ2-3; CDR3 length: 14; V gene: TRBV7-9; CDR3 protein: ASSPSTSIGTDTQY
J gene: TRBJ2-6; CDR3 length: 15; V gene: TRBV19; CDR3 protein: ASTGTGGGTGANVLT
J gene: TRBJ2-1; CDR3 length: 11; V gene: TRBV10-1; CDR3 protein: ASSRQLSDEQF
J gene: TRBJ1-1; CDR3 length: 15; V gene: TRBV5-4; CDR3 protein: ASSRTYRVRGNTEAF
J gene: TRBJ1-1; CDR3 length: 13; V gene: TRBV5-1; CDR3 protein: ASSRVGELNTEAF
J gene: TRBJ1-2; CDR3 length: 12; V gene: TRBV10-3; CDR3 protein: AISERGSYYGYT
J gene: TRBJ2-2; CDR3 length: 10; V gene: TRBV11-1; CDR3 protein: AGGTNTGELF
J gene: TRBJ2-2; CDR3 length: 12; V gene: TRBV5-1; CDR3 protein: ASSLGQPVGELF
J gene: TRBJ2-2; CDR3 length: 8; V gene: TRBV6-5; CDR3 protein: ARGGGELF
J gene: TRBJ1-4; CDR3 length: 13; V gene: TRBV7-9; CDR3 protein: ASRSRQDQKEKLF
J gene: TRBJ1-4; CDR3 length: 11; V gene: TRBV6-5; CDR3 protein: AACRGQGEKLF
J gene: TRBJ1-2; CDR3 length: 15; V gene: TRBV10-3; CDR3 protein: AIRAGTGGLSNYGYT
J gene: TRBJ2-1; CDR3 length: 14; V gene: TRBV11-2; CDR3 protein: ASSPGTSGEYNEQF
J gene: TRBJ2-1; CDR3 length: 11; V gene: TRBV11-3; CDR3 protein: ASSRSPYNEQF
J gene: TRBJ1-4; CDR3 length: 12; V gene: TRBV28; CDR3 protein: ASSWTGTSEKLF
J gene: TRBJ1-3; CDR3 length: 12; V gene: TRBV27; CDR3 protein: ASSPLGSGNTIY
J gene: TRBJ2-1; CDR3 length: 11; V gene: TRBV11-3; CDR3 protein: ASSSPEGGEQF
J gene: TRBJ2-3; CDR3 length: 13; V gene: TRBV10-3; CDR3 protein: AISGTSGGASTQY
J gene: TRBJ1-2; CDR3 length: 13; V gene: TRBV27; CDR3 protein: ASSLSRGQDYGYT
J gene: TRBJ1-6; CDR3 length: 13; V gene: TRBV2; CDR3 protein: ASSTTGVNNSPLH
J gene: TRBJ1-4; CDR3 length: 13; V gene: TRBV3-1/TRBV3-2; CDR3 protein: ASSPKGHRNEKLF
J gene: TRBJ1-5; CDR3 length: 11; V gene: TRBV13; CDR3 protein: ASSLGANQPQH
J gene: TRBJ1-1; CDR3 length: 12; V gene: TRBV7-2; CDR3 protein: ASSLGGRGLGAF
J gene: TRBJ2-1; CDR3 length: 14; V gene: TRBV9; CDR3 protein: ASSVAVSVTDNEQF